The 9 T cell receptor beta chains below come from one sample, sequenced in a study of shared clonotypes between healthy human individuals. The data were produced by immunoSEQ multiplex PCR, yet TCRdb's version contains in-frame clones alone and is incomplete. The table records nearly 600,000 clones, 95% to 96% of them present only once. Naive CD8 cells, CD45RO-negative and positively selected for CCR7, excluded terminally differentiated effector memory CD45RA+ cells. Sequenced sample: naive CD8+ T cells sorted from blood. The source of these receptors is a woman under 40 in good health.

This clone was recorded once. The gene calls are TRBV29-1 and TRBJ2-5; 12 positions match TRBD2. V shed 7 bases and J 4 bases; nucleotides not matched to a gene: 13. CDR1 is SQVTM, CDR2 ANQGSEA, per germline. This CDR3 is 16 amino acids long. The CDR3 loop reads CSAVGQGLAGGETQYF. CDR3 in DNA: TGCAGCGCCGTGGGGCAGGGACTAGCGGGCGGAGAGACCCAGTACTTC.

V gene TRBV7-8 combines with J gene TRBJ2-6; TRBD2 aligns across 7 bases. The CDR3 spans 17 residues. With 6 bases clipped from V and 2 bases from J, the junction kept 10 bases outside the gene matches. Germline CDR1 SGHVS, CDR2 FQNEAQ. The CDR3 region has the DNA TGTGCCAGCAGTTCGAGCGGGAAGCTTACTGGGGCCAACGTCCTGACTTTC. Amino acids: CASSSSGKLTGANVLTF.

This rearrangement joins TRBV14 to TRBJ2-7, with D tentatively TRBD2 (5 bases). V was clipped by 4 bases and J by 0 bases, with 16 bases between them. Per the germline V gene, CDR1 is SGHDN and CDR2 is FVKESK. The CDR3 runs to 16 residues. The DNA of the CDR3 is TGTGCCAGCAGCCCCATTCTAGCAGCCAGCTCCTACGAGCAGTACTTC. The encoded protein is CASSPILAASSYEQYF.

The rearrangement uses TRBV9 and TRBJ1-3, with TRBD1 as a possible D gene (5 bases). The CDR3 contains 12 residues. The germline V gene has CDR1 SGDLS and CDR2 YYNGEE. Trimming pared 1 base from V and 8 bases from J, leaving 7 bases between. CDR3 bases: TGTGCCAGCAGCGTACCGGGGGACACCATATATTTT. Translation gives CASSVPGDTIYF.

The count of this clone is one. The chain employs TRBV7-9 and TRBJ2-1; D is possibly TRBD1 (6 bases). Trimming removed 5 bases at V and 0 bases at J, with 14 bases between. Looked up from germline, CDR1 is SEHNR and CDR2 is FQNEAQ (reference sequence). The CDR3 consists of 16 residues. The CDR3 sequence is CASSPRTGSSYNEQFF. DNA of the CDR3: TGTGCCAGCAGCCCCCGAACAGGGAGCTCCTACAATGAGCAGTTCTTC.

This rearrangement joins TRBV27 to TRBJ2-7; D possibly corresponds to TRBD2 (6 bases). Germline V CDR1 and CDR2: MNHEY, SMNVEV (reference sequence). The germline V and J ends were trimmed by 6 bases and 3 bases, with 12 bases remaining between them. The CDR3 is made up of 13 amino acids. CDR3 sequence (DNA): TGTGCCAGCAGAGGGGACTCACGCTACGAGCAGTACTTC. Its protein product is CASRGDSRYEQYF.

This clone was found once. The J gene is TRBJ2-2, the V gene TRBV14; D is ambiguous. The CDR3 extends over 14 amino acids. The germline V gene has CDR1 SGHDN and CDR2 FVKESK. The V end was cut by 4 bases, the J end by 5 bases, with 11 bases between. As DNA, the CDR3 is TGTGCCAGCAGCCCCTACTACCCTACCGGGGAGCTGTTTTTT. Translating it yields CASSPYYPTGELFF.

The J gene is TRBJ2-1, the V gene TRBV5-1; D is uncertain. Germline loops: CDR1 SGHRS, CDR2 YFSETQ. V was trimmed by 3 bases and J by 0 bases, leaving 7 bases between them. The CDR3 covers 14 residues. CDR3 amino acids: CASSWQSSYNEQFF. In nucleotides, the CDR3 is TGCGCCAGCAGCTGGCAAAGCTCCTACAATGAGCAGTTCTTC. The full variable domain, rest sourced from reference TRBV5-1 and TRBJ2-1, is KAGVTQTPRYLIKTRGQQVTLSCSPISGHRSVSWYQQTPGQGLQFLFEYFSETQRNKGNFPGRFSGRQFSNSRSEMNVSTLELGDSALYLCASSWQSSYNEQFFGPGTRLTVL.

V gene TRBV27 combines with J gene TRBJ2-7, with a possible D match to TRBD2 (7 bases). In germline, CDR1 is MNHEY, CDR2 SMNVEV (reference sequence). The CDR3 spans 14 residues. The V end was cut by 1 base, the J end by 2 bases, with 9 bases between. As DNA, the CDR3 is TGTGCCAGCAGTTTATGGCGGGGGCCCTACGAGCAGTACTTC. Its protein is CASSLWRGPYEQYF.